This TCR beta chain stems from a study of blood T cell repertoires in COVID-19. At the level of the study: COVID-19 samples, acute and convalescent, were from the United States, Italy and Spain. T cells, B-cell-depleted T cells, or PBMCs supplied cDNA or gDNA.

In the original workflow: Nucleated cell number was recorded as an estimate derived from reference gene primer amplification. Produced via immunoSEQ multiplex PCR; TCRdb's table is partial and in-frame only. That table is the source of V, J and clone size, and D and trimming were worked out from the DNA. This sample has over 50,000 clones, with roughly 72% found just once. The origin of this receptor is a woman in her 70s with COVID-19, enrolled during active disease. Source material: peripheral blood.

This CDR3 reads CASSPRFDTGELFF. CDR3 DNA: TGTGCCAGCAGCCCGCGATTCGACACCGGGGAGCTGTTTTTT. The rearrangement links TRBV6-2 or TRBV6-3 to TRBJ2-2, with D hard to call. The CDR3 contains 14 residues. Germline CDR1 reads MNHEY; CDR2 reads SVGEGT. Trimming shortened V by 6 bases and J by 3 bases, and 11 bases separated the two germline ends.